This T cell receptor (beta chain) comes out of a study of shared clonotypes between healthy human individuals. Study-level points and caveats: Across a handful of donors, naive CD4 shared 5% to 6%, naive CD8 under 4%, memory CD4 roughly 2.3%, memory CD8 more than 0.35%. The low donor count limited represented genetic and exposure-history diversity.

Data came from immunoSEQ multiplex PCR; TCRdb stores just in-frame clones and leaves some out. The table records 800,000 to 1,200,000 clones, more than 75% of them present only once. With regard to this clone: Antigen unknown.

The CDR3 contains 17 residues. The V end lost 3 bases, the J end lost 4 bases, and 18 bases lay between the germline ends. Germline CDR1 and CDR2: LNHNV and YYDKDF (reference sequence). The origin of this receptor is a man between 18 and 29 years old in good health. Some clones in this sample may be carry-over from other donors' samples. V usage is TRBV15 and J usage is TRBJ2-2; weak D call: TRBD2 (5 bases). The specimen sequenced was memory CD4+ T cells from PBMCs. The subset here: CD45RA-negative fraction. This chain's CDR3 is CATSRVLRPAGTGELFF. The CDR3 DNA sequence: TGTGCCACCAGCAGGGTTTTACGACCGGCGGGCACCGGGGAGCTGTTTTTT.